Listed here are 18 T cell receptor beta chains from one sample, sequenced in a study of cytomegalovirus exposure and HLA in healthy donors. It was with 60 Vbeta and 13 Jbeta primers that the PCR ran. TCRdb's copy holds only in-frame clones and misses some; the assay was immunoSEQ multiplex PCR. The sample lists 140,000 to 150,000 clones, around 82% occurring once. The sequenced sample consisted of PBMCs. The receptor set was obtained from a female donor in good health and CMV-seronegative.

This chain joins TRBV18 and TRBJ1-1, with 10 bases that match TRBD1. Germline assignment: CDR1 KGHSH and CDR2 LQKENI. The CDR3 sequence is 18 residues long. Trimming removed 2 bases from V and 0 bases from J; junction bases left unmatched: 9. For the CDR3, the DNA is TGTGCCAGCTCACCATCCCGTGGGACAGGGGTTCTGAACACTGAAGCTTTCTTT. Translated: CASSPSRGTGVLNTEAFF.

V is TRBV6-6 and J is TRBJ2-7, with 9 nucleotides matching TRBD1. The CDR3 loop spans 13 amino acids. V lost 10 bases and J lost 5; bases outside the gene matches: 9. The germline V gene has CDR1 MNHNY and CDR2 SVGAGI (reference sequence). In DNA, the CDR3 is TGTGCCATCAGGGACAGGGCGTTGGACGAGCAGTACTTC. Translation: CAIRDRALDEQYF.

V gene TRBV29-1 combines with J gene TRBJ2-1; TRBD1 matches 7 bases. CDR3 length equals 15 residues. V was clipped by 3 bases and J by 7 bases; unmatched bases: 12. Per germline, CDR1 SQVTM and CDR2 ANQGSEA. CDR3 in amino acids: CSVEYEGQTINEQFF. The DNA of the CDR3 is TGCAGCGTTGAGTATGAGGGACAGACGATTAATGAGCAGTTCTTC.

The chain joins TRBV10-1 to TRBJ1-2; the match to TRBD1 covers 9 bases. V lost 6 bases to trimming and J lost 5 bases; unmatched junction nucleotides: 7. The V gene's germline CDR1 is WNHNN and CDR2 SYGVQD (reference sequence). There are 14 residues in the CDR3. CDR3 sequence (DNA): TGCGCCAGCAGCCCGGGACAGGGACGGTATGGCTACACCTTC. Translated: CASSPGQGRYGYTF.

About this clone itself: Sequence at one end of the junction differs from germline and may be a read error. This chain uses TRBV4-1 with TRBJ1-2; D may be TRBD1 (6 bases). In germline, CDR1 is MGHRA, CDR2 YSYEKL. This CDR3 is 16 amino acids long. CDR3: CASSRQPGEIGDGYPF. Here the CDR3 DNA reads TGCGCCAGCAGCCGCCAACCAGGGGAGATAGGGGATGGCTACCCCTTC.

In its sample, this clone was seen a few times. This rearrangement joins TRBV7-3 to TRBJ1-4, with D perhaps TRBD1 (5 bases). CDR1 is SGHTA, CDR2 FQGTGA, per germline. The length of the CDR3 is 16 residues. Trimming pared 1 base from V and 8 bases from J, leaving 17 bases between. This chain's CDR3 is CASSLMSRGAREKLFF. In DNA, the CDR3 is TGTGCCAGCAGCTTAATGTCGCGGGGCGCGAGGGAAAAACTGTTTTTT.

The rearrangement joins TRBV19 to TRBJ1-2, with 7 nucleotides matching TRBD1. J gave up 7 bases and V 2 bases, and 4 bases lay outside the gene matches. The CDR3 covers 13 residues. Germline V CDR1 and CDR2: LNHDA, SQIVND (reference sequence). Written as DNA, the CDR3 is TGTGCCAGTAGTATAAAAAGGGACAGTGGCTACACCTTC. Translating it yields CASSIKRDSGYTF.

This clone was seen just once. This rearrangement joins TRBV5-6 to TRBJ2-5; 11 bases align to TRBD2. CDR3 size: 14 residues. The germline gives CDR1 SGHDT, CDR2 YYEEEE. V lost 2 bases and J lost 10; bases outside the gene matches: 7. The CDR3 nucleotides are TGTGCCAGCAGCTTCGGTACTAGCGGGGGCCTCCAGTACTTC. It codes for CASSFGTSGGLQYF.

The rearrangement joins TRBV6-5 to TRBJ1-2; a weak D match, TRBD1 (5 bases). The CDR3 is made up of 15 amino acids. Germline loops: CDR1 MNHEY, CDR2 SVGAGI. V shed 0 bases and J shed 7 bases, with 15 bases lying between them. CDR3 protein: CASSYSQGSRRGYTF. CDR3 bases: TGTGCCAGCAGTTACTCCCAGGGCAGTCGACGTGGCTACACCTTC.

The chain couples TRBV28 to TRBJ2-1; D gene ambiguous. CDR3 length: 12 residues. Germline V lookup: CDR1 MDHEN, CDR2 SYDVKM. V was pared by 6 bases and J by 9 bases, with 12 bases between. The CDR3, as DNA: TGTGCCAGCAGGAGCCCGCCGGTTGAGCAGTTCTTC. As protein: CASRSPPVEQFF.

There are a few counts of this clone. This chain joins TRBV7-9 and TRBJ1-2, with D tentatively TRBD1 (5 bases). Germline values: CDR1 SEHNR, CDR2 FQNEAQ (reference sequence). Between the trimmed V and J ends, which lost 5 bases and 3 bases, there was a span of 13 bases. The CDR3 is 14 residues long. CDR3 in amino acids: CASSRSAGDYGYTF. The CDR3 DNA sequence: TGTGCCAGCAGCCGTTCAGCGGGGGACTATGGCTACACCTTC.

The rearrangement uses TRBV29-1 and TRBJ2-7, with TRBD2 matching 7 bases. This CDR3 comprises 16 residues. The germline gives CDR1 SQVTM, CDR2 ANQGSEA. V trimming: 4 bases; J trimming: 2 bases; junction bases outside the gene matches: 14. The CDR3 reads CSVVSASGMDAYEQYF. Written as DNA, the CDR3 is TGCAGCGTTGTTTCGGCTAGCGGAATGGATGCCTACGAGCAGTACTTC.

This chain joins TRBV28 and TRBJ1-5; D is uncertain. The CDR3 spans 14 residues. CDR1 MDHEN and CDR2 SYDVKM come from the germline V gene. V was clipped by 3 bases and J by 4 bases, with 10 bases between them. DNA of the CDR3: TGTGCCAGCAGTTTGACGACTGCTAATCAGCCCCAGCATTTT. Protein product: CASSLTTANQPQHF. Filled out from reference TRBV28 and TRBJ1-5, the complete variable domain reads DVKVTQSSRYLVKRTGEKVFLECVQDMDHENMFWYRQDPGLGLRLIYFSYDVKMKEKGDIPEGYSVSREKKERFSLILESASTNQTSMYLCASSLTTANQPQHFGDGTRLSIL.

This chain uses TRBV7-2 with TRBJ2-2; D is ambiguous. V was trimmed by 4 bases and J by 6 bases, leaving 9 bases between them. This CDR3 region has 13 residues. CDR1 is SGHTA and CDR2 is FQGNSA in the germline V gene. The chain's CDR3 is CASSSGWAGELFF. In nucleotides, the CDR3 is TGTGCCAGCAGCTCAGGTTGGGCCGGGGAGCTGTTTTTT.

This clone was picked up one time. This chain joins TRBV5-1 and TRBJ2-2; 7 bases line up with TRBD2. Per the germline V gene, CDR1 is SGHRS and CDR2 is YFSETQ. V gave up 6 bases and J gave up 0 bases; unmatched junction bases: 8. This CDR3 contains 16 residues. The CDR3 loop is CASTSGGGTNTGELFF. As DNA, the CDR3 is TGCGCCAGCACGTCCGGCGGGGGAACGAACACCGGGGAGCTGTTTTTT.

The chain recombines TRBV27 with TRBJ2-2, with TRBD2 matching over 11 bases. Germline loops: CDR1 MNHEY, CDR2 SMNVEV (reference sequence). V lost 6 bases, J lost 6 bases, and 6 bases stayed unmatched. There are 15 residues in the CDR3. CDR3 DNA sequence: TGTGCCAGCAGCTTTCTAGCGGGAGGCCCCGGGGAGCTGTTTTTT. Protein product: CASSFLAGGPGELFF.

The CDR3 spells CASSGGWETQYF. The CDR3 DNA reads as TGTGCCAGCAGCGGGGGATGGGAGACCCAGTACTTC. The rearrangement uses TRBV28 and TRBJ2-5; D is possibly TRBD2 (6 bases). The CDR3 consists of 12 residues. V was shortened by 6 bases and J by 5 bases, with 10 bases between the two germline ends. Germline V gene lookup returns CDR1 MDHEN and CDR2 SYDVKM.

This chain uses TRBV7-9 with TRBJ2-1; possible D gene TRBD2, 5 bases. CDR1 SEHNR and CDR2 FQNEAQ come from the germline V gene (reference sequence). Trimming shortened V by 10 bases and J by 1 base, and 14 bases separated the two germline ends. The CDR3 covers 14 residues. The CDR3 coding sequence is TGTGCCATCACCGGGATGCGTTCCTACAATGAGCAGTTCTTC. Translating it yields CAITGMRSYNEQFF.